The clone carrying this T cell receptor (beta chain) appeared many times. These data originate in a study of T cells in Graves' hyperthyroidism and ophthalmopathy. The investigators amplified TCR beta CDR3 regions from RNA transcripts. During a first-round RT-PCR of the TCR CDR3, the HTBI primer set was used. TCRdb redid the calling of the multiplex PCR reads with MiXCR, one entry per CDR3 protein. The sample lists roughly 500,000 distinct CDR3 sequences, about 20% occurring once. The CDR3 runs 13 residues. The J segment lost 9 bases and the V segment lost 7 bases, leaving 8 bases of the junction unmatched. CDR1 MDHEN and CDR2 SYDVKM come from the germline V gene.

The chain uses TRBV28 and TRBJ2-1; the match to TRBD2 covers 8 bases. Specimen: blood. This sequence was found in a woman between 65 and 79 years old with Graves' ophthalmopathy. The CDR3 reads CASTETSVPEQFF. The CDR3 DNA is TGTGCCAGCACTGAGACTAGCGTTCCTGAGCAGTTCTTC.